The next 26 T cell receptor beta chains were all read from a single sample in a study of tumor and adjacent non-tumor tissue in lung cancer (dated by TCRdb to about 2018). RNA was extracted from bulk unsorted tissue and checked for quality with a NanoDrop ND-1000 and an Agilent 2100. Libraries were made using multiplex PCR. TCRdb lists the instrument as Illumina HiSeq 2500. TCRbeta libraries were built by three rounds of nested PCR using primers (Table S4), following protocols modified from ARM-PCR. TCRdb cleaned the public reads at Q25 with fastp, built clones with MiXCR and kept in-frame beta chains. When rows share a CDR3 protein, they turn into one entry using the most common DNA and genes. The sample includes around 99,000 distinct CDR3 sequences, with roughly 73% observed a single time. The ten biggest clones cover under 45% of the sample. The specimen sequenced was lung tumor tissue. These receptor sequences come from a woman between 55 and 75 years old with non-small cell lung cancer.

In regard to this clonotype: At one boundary the junction diverges from the germline segment, which might be a read error. The V and J genes are TRBV6-5 and TRBJ2-5; D is ambiguous. Per germline, CDR1 MNHEY and CDR2 SVGAGI. The CDR3 runs to 14 residues. The CDR3 is CASSAHGEEETQYF. In DNA, the CDR3 is TGTGCCAGCAGTGCTCACGGAGAGGAAGAGACACAGTACTTC.

Comments on this clonotype: The CDR3 does not close with the conserved phenylalanine or tryptophan, likely indicating a read error. The rearrangement uses TRBV11-1 and TRBJ2-2; TRBD2 aligns across 7 bases. Germline CDR1 reads SGHAT; CDR2 reads FQDESV (reference sequence). The CDR3 totals 17 residues. The ends lost 8 bases at V and 4 bases at J; junction bases unmatched: 16. This CDR3 is CASGPRLAGESTGELFI. The CDR3 DNA reads as TGTGCCAGCGGCCCGCGACTAGCTGGAGAATCCACCGGGGAGCTGTTTATT.

This clonotype was seen only a few times. V usage is TRBV5-4 and J usage is TRBJ1-2; D not resolved. CDR3 length: 11 amino acids. Trimming left V 2 bases short and J 8 bases short, with 7 bases between. The germline V gene has CDR1 SGHNT and CDR2 YYREEE (reference sequence). This CDR3 is CASSFSWGYTF. CDR3 nucleotide sequence: TGTGCCAGCAGCTTCTCTTGGGGCTACACCTTC.

As regards this clonotype: The junction departs from the called germline gene at one end, perhaps through a read error. The chain uses TRBV11-2 and TRBJ2-7; TRBD2 is a possible D gene (6 bases). Germline-derived CDR1 and CDR2 are SGHAT and FQNNGV. The CDR3 sequence is 13 residues long. The CDR3 DNA follows: TGTGCCAGCAACTTATATTGGGGGGTCGAGCAGTACTTC. It translates to CASNLYWGVEQYF.

This clonotype appeared a single time. Just one base apart from a much larger clone, this may be a read error. CDR3 protein: CAGSEGEGGRNTEALF. The DNA for the CDR3 is TGTGCCGGCAGTGAAGGAGAGGGGGGCCGGAACACTGAAGCTTTATTT. This chain links TRBV6-1 with TRBJ1-1; perhaps TRBD1 as D (6 bases). CDR1 is MNHNS and CDR2 is SASEGT in the germline V gene. The CDR3 length is 16 residues.

Remarks on this clonotype: An end of the junction differs from the germline gene, which may be a read error. The chain couples TRBV4-3 to TRBJ2-7, with TRBD2 matching over 11 bases. CDR3 length: 15 residues. CDR1 and CDR2 (germline): LGHNA, YSLEER. The DNA for the CDR3 is TGCGCCGGCAGCCTAGGGACTAGCGGAACCTACGAGCAGTACTTC. Protein product: CAGSLGTSGTYEQYF.

The chain couples TRBV12-5 to TRBJ2-1; weak D call: TRBD1 (5 bases). From germline, CDR1 is LGHNT and CDR2 FRNRAP. Trimming took 4 bases from V and 6 from J, leaving 7 bases between them. This CDR3 is 12 amino acids long. CDR3 sequence (DNA): TGTGCTAGTGGTTCCACAGGCAATGAGCAGTTCTTC. Residues: CASGSTGNEQFF.

Turning to this clonotype: Possible read error: a much larger clone is one base away. V usage is TRBV10-2 and J usage is TRBJ1-6; D is undetermined. This CDR3 spans 15 amino acids. Germline V gene sequence: CDR1 WSHSY, CDR2 SAAADI. Trimming removed 4 bases from V and 9 bases from J, with 16 bases in between. The CDR3 protein is CASSGSYGILSPLHF. In DNA form, the CDR3 reads TGCGCCAGCAGTGGGTCTTATGGCATACTTTCACCCCTCCACTTT.

A remark on this clonotype: The conserved closing phenylalanine or tryptophan is absent in this CDR3, likely reflecting a read error. The CDR3 DNA reads as TGCAGTGCTAGGGGGGCTGGGGATTCACCCCTCCACATT. It is translated as CSARGAGDSPLHI. The chain carries TRBV20-1 and TRBJ1-6, with D possibly matching TRBD1 (6 bases). Germline-derived CDR1 and CDR2 are DFQATT and SNEGSKA (reference sequence). Between the trimmed V and J ends, which lost 3 bases and 8 bases, there was a span of 11 bases. This CDR3 region has 13 residues.

Note on this clonotype: One end of the junction fails to match germline, which may point to a read error. The rearrangement links TRBV5-6 to TRBJ1-2; D is uncertain. CDR3 size: 14 residues. Germline CDR1 reads SGHDT; CDR2 reads YYEEEE. In nucleotides, the CDR3 is TGTGCCAGCAGCTTGTTAGGTTGGTGGTATGACTACACCTTC. Amino acids: CASSLLGWWYDYTF.

Turning to this clonotype: Since a much larger clone is just one base distant, this may be a read error. The rearrangement uses TRBV28 and TRBJ1-1; D not certain. V was pared by 8 bases and J by 0 bases, with 7 bases between. The CDR3 is made up of 12 amino acids. CDR1 and CDR2 from the germline V gene are MDHEN and SYDVKM. The CDR3 DNA reads TGTGCCAGCCACGATGTGAACACTGAAGCTTTCTTT. It encodes CASHDVNTEAFF.

This clonotype has a single count. In this CDR3 the conserved last residue, phenylalanine or tryptophan, is missing, so a read error is likely. This sequence joins TRBV11-2 and TRBJ2-7, with D unresolved. This CDR3 is built from 14 residues. Germline assignment: CDR1 SGHAT and CDR2 FQNNGV. The CDR3 coding sequence is TGTGCCAACAGCTTTGACTCTTTTAGGGACGAGCAGTACTAC. Translation gives CANSFDSFRDEQYY.

V is TRBV11-2 and J is TRBJ2-1; 7 nucleotides match TRBD2. The CDR3 loop spans 15 amino acids. Germline lookup yields CDR1 SGHAT and CDR2 FQNNGV. After removal of 1 base from V and 8 bases from J, the junction contained 8 bases not matched to a gene. CDR3 sequence: CASSLVGGSSHEQFF. DNA for the CDR3: TGTGCCAGCAGCTTAGTGGGGGGGTCTAGTCATGAGCAGTTCTTC.

This clonotype was seen once. The junction shows a germline mismatch at one end, possibly a read error. The chain combines TRBV5-4 with TRBJ2-1; D is uncertain. The CDR3 extends over 17 amino acids. From germline, CDR1 is SGHNT and CDR2 YYREEE (reference sequence). The CDR3 DNA follows: TGTACCAGCAGCTCGTTCTCCGGGTCGCGGTTGCGAAATGAGCAATTCTTC. Translation gives CTSSSFSGSRLRNEQFF.

About this clonotype: A read error may produce the germline difference seen at one junction end. This chain connects TRBV4-3 to TRBJ2-3; D is uncertain. CDR3 length: 12 residues. CDR1 is LGHNA, CDR2 YSLEER, per germline. The DNA of the CDR3 is TGTGCCAGCAGCCGTATCGGAGATACGCAGTATTTT. Protein: CASSRIGDTQYF.

For this clonotype: A read error may produce the germline difference seen at one junction end. This chain connects TRBV7-9 to TRBJ1-2, with D unclear. The CDR3 runs to 15 residues. In germline, CDR1 is SEHNR, CDR2 FQNEAQ (reference sequence). DNA of the CDR3: TGTGCCAGCAGCTTAGCAAAGGACGGAAACTATGGCTACGCCTTC. Its translation is CASSLAKDGNYGYAF.

About this clonotype: With a much larger clone just one base away, this may be a read error. The genes are TRBV6-2 or TRBV6-3 and TRBJ2-3; the match to TRBD2 covers 10 bases. CDR3 length: 17 amino acids. Germline CDR1 MNHEY, CDR2 SVGEGT. CDR3 residues: CASSYLIRGTSADTRYF. CDR3 sequence (DNA): TGTGCCAGCAGTTATCTGATTCGCGGGACTAGCGCAGATACGCGGTATTTT.

This chain connects TRBV4-1 to TRBJ2-7; no clear D gene. Germline-derived CDR1 and CDR2 are MGHRA and YSYEKL. Trimming removed 4 bases at V and 2 bases at J, with 15 bases between. This CDR3 is built from 15 residues. The CDR3 protein is CASSRDWPGTYEQYF. The CDR3 coding sequence is TGCGCCAGCAGCCGAGATTGGCCTGGAACCTACGAGCAGTACTTC.

This clonotype was recorded once. With a much larger clone just one base away, this may be a read error. This chain links TRBV29-1 with TRBJ2-3; possible D gene TRBD1, 6 bases. Germline V gives CDR1 SQVTM, CDR2 ANQGSEA. Trimming shortened V by 5 bases and J by 0 bases, and 18 bases separated the two germline ends. CDR3 size: 16 residues. The CDR3 sequence: CSVLGGPLTSTDTQYF. The CDR3 DNA follows: TGCAGCGTTCTTGGGGGCCCCCTTACTAGCACAGATACGCAGTATTTT.

About this clonotype itself: Since a much larger clone is just one base distant, this may be a read error. No conserved phenylalanine or tryptophan is present at the end of the CDR3, so a read error is the likely explanation. This rearrangement joins TRBV6-2 or TRBV6-3 to TRBJ1-6; no reliable D call. CDR1 MNHEY and CDR2 SVGEGT come from the germline V gene. The CDR3 extends over 13 amino acids. Trimming removed 2 bases from V and 9 bases from J, with 8 bases in between. CDR3 residues: CASSYEVASPLHS. The CDR3 nucleotides are TGTGCCAGCAGTTACGAAGTCGCTTCACCCCTCCACTCT.

This clonotype was counted at least ten times. V is TRBV6-5 and J is TRBJ2-2; D not resolved. V was cut by 6 bases and J by 4 bases, with 15 bases left in between. CDR1 and CDR2 (germline): MNHEY, SVGAGI. CDR3 size: 15 residues. The chain's CDR3 is CASRPATGSTGELFF. CDR3 nucleotide sequence: TGTGCCAGCAGGCCGGCGACTGGTTCCACCGGGGAGCTGTTTTTT.

This clonotype was seen a few times. The rearrangement links TRBV5-1 to TRBJ2-1, with 14 positions matching TRBD2. The CDR3 runs to 15 residues. The V segment lost 4 bases and the J segment 11 bases; nucleotides outside the gene matches: 8. Germline CDR1 SGHRS, CDR2 YFSETQ. The CDR3 here is CASSTGTSGSVKQFF. The CDR3 DNA reads as TGCGCCAGCAGCACAGGGACTAGCGGGAGCGTGAAGCAGTTCTTC.

Comments on this clonotype: Germline and junction disagree at one end, which may indicate a read error. This rearrangement joins TRBV10-3 to TRBJ1-1; 8 bases are shared with TRBD1. The CDR3 consists of 12 residues. The germline CDR1 and CDR2 sequences are ENHRY and SYGVKD. The CDR3 bases are TGTGGCATCAACCAGGGGGCCCGTGAAGCTTTCTTT. This codes for CGINQGAREAFF.

Concerning this clonotype: Possible read error: a much larger clone is one base away. The chain links TRBV12-3 or TRBV12-4 to TRBJ2-5; 9 bases are shared with TRBD1. The CDR3 loop spans 14 amino acids. CDR3 nucleotides: TGTGCCAGCAGAGGGACAGGGCTTCAAGAGATCCAGTACTTC. Its translation: CASRGTGLQEIQYF.

Of note for this clonotype: This may be a read error, as it is one base from a much larger clone. The chain carries TRBV4-2 and TRBJ2-3, with D possibly being TRBD1 or TRBD2 (6 bases each). The CDR3 consists of 13 residues. Germline V gene sequence: CDR1 LGHNA, CDR2 YNFKEQ. The CDR3 reads CVSKPGGGDTQYF. Written as DNA, the CDR3 is TGTGTCAGCAAGCCAGGAGGGGGAGATACGCAGTATTTT.

About this clonotype itself: A much larger clonotype is one base distant, so this may be a read error. The conserved closing phenylalanine or tryptophan is absent in this CDR3, likely reflecting a read error. The rearrangement joins TRBV12-3 or TRBV12-4 to TRBJ1-2; 8 nucleotides align to TRBD1. J was trimmed by 8 bases and V by 4 bases; bases with no gene match: 6. The CDR3 runs 13 residues. The CDR3 DNA sequence: TGTGCCAGCAGTTCGGACAGGGCGTCCGGCTACACCTAC. This translates into CASSSDRASGYTY.